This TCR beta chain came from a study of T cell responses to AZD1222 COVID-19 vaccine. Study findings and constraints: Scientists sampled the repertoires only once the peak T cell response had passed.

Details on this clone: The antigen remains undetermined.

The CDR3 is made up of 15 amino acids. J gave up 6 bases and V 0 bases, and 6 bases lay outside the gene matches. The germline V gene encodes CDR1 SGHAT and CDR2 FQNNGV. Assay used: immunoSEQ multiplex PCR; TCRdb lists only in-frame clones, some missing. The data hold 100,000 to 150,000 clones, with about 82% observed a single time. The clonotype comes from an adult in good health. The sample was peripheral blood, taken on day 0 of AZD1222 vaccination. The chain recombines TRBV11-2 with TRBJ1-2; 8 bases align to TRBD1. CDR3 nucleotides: TGTGCCAGCAGCTTAGAGGGCAGGGGGCGGGATGGCTACACCTTC. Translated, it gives CASSLEGRGRDGYTF. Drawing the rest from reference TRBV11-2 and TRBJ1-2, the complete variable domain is EAGVAQSPRYKIIEKRQSVAFWCNPISGHATLYWYQQILGQGPKLLIQFQNNGVVDDSQLPKDRFSAERLKGVDSTLKIQPAKLEDSAVYLCASSLEGRGRDGYTFGSGTRLTVV.